The 16 T cell receptor beta chains reported below all come from one sample, sequenced in a study of response to subunit inactivated influenza vaccine. TCRdb recomputed calls from the RT-PCR reads with MiXCR, one row per CDR3 protein. Of 610,000 or so distinct CDR3 sequences in the sample, roughly 15% were seen once. The specimen was PBMCs from blood, collected 11 to 12 days after vaccination. The origin of the receptors is a man between 50 and 59 years old who received an inactivated influenza vaccine.

This chain connects TRBV7-2 to TRBJ2-7; 9 bases fit TRBD1. The V gene end was trimmed by 4 bases and the J gene end by 3 bases; junction bases not matched to a gene: 7. CDR3 length equals 15 residues. CDR1 is SGHTA and CDR2 is FQGNSA in the germline V gene. CDR3 nucleotide sequence: TGTGCCAGCAGCTCGAGGGGGGACAGGGTCTACGAGCAGTACTTC. Translation: CASSSRGDRVYEQYF.

This clonotype was counted only a few times. This chain joins TRBV7-9 and TRBJ1-1; no firm D call. The CDR3 consists of 12 residues. Per germline, CDR1 SEHNR and CDR2 FQNEAQ (reference sequence). V lost 5 bases and J lost 3, with 7 bases in between. The CDR3 bases are TGTGCCAGCAGCCCGGTTGACACTGAAGCTTTCTTT. It specifies CASSPVDTEAFF.

This clonotype was observed many times. The chain carries TRBV3-1 and TRBJ1-5; D ambiguous. CDR1 LGHDT and CDR2 YNNKEL come from the germline V gene (reference sequence). The CDR3 loop spans 14 amino acids. V was cut by 3 bases and J by 4 bases, with 10 bases left in between. The CDR3 sequence: CASSHGIENQPQHF. DNA for the CDR3: TGTGCCAGCAGCCATGGTATAGAGAATCAGCCCCAGCATTTT.

This clonotype was found many times. The chain carries TRBV3-1 and TRBJ2-7; the D gene is possibly TRBD2 (6 bases). The germline CDR1 and CDR2 sequences are LGHDT and YNNKEL (reference sequence). The CDR3 spans 16 residues. Trimming removed 1 base from V and 0 bases from J, with 13 bases in between. The CDR3: CASSQGGTYSSYEQYF. The CDR3 DNA reads as TGTGCCAGCAGCCAAGGAGGGACTTATAGCTCCTACGAGCAGTACTTC.

In its sample, this clonotype was seen a few times. The V call is TRBV4-2, the J call TRBJ1-1; D might be TRBD1 (5 bases). Between the trimmed V and J ends, which lost 1 base and 4 bases, there was a span of 19 bases. The germline CDR1 and CDR2 sequences are LGHNA and YNFKEQ. The CDR3 spans 17 residues. CDR3 sequence: CASSQVSSSREVTEAFF. CDR3 sequence (DNA): TGTGCCAGCAGCCAAGTTTCGTCTAGCAGGGAGGTCACTGAAGCTTTCTTT.

A few counts support this clonotype. This sequence joins TRBV9 and TRBJ1-5; the D is unclear. CDR3 length equals 14 residues. Trimming removed 0 bases from V and 0 bases from J, with 4 bases in between. Germline V gene lookup returns CDR1 SGDLS and CDR2 YYNGEE. The CDR3 loop is CASSVDGSNQPQHF. The CDR3 coding sequence is TGTGCCAGCAGCGTAGACGGTAGCAATCAGCCCCAGCATTTT. Looking up the rest from reference TRBV9 and TRBJ1-5 gives the full variable domain: DSGVTQTPKHLITATGQRVTLRCSPRSGDLSVYWYQQSLDQGLQFLIQYYNGEERAKGNILERFSAQQFPDLHSELNLSSLELGDSALYFCASSVDGSNQPQHFGDGTRLSIL.

The chain is built from TRBV15 and TRBJ2-3; D uncertain. Trimming shortened V by 1 base and J by 1 base, and 12 bases separated the two germline ends. The germline V gene encodes CDR1 LNHNV and CDR2 YYDKDF (reference sequence). The CDR3 extends over 16 amino acids. DNA for the CDR3: TGTGCCACCAGCAGAGGCCGGAGTGTTGGCACAGATACGCAGTATTTT. It codes for CATSRGRSVGTDTQYF.

The gene calls are TRBV5-1 and TRBJ1-4; perhaps TRBD1 as D (5 bases). CDR1 and CDR2 from the germline V gene are SGHRS and YFSETQ. V was trimmed by 0 bases and J by 2 bases, leaving 8 bases between them. CDR3 length: 15 residues. The CDR3 region has the DNA TGCGCCAGCAGCTTGGAACGGGGCACTAATGAAAAACTGTTTTTT. Translating gives CASSLERGTNEKLFF.

The table lists this clonotype with many counts. The junction differs from germline at one of its ends, possibly a read error. The rearrangement uses TRBV5-1 and TRBJ2-7; TRBD2 matches 7 bases. The CDR3 totals 14 residues. Germline lookup yields CDR1 SGHRS and CDR2 YFSETQ. The CDR3 is CASSLAGSAYEQYF. DNA of the CDR3: TGTGCCAGCAGCTTAGCGGGCAGCGCCTACGAGCAGTACTTC.

This clonotype has a handful of counts. V gene TRBV4-3 combines with J gene TRBJ2-7, with TRBD2 matching over 7 bases. This CDR3 is built from 15 residues. Germline V gives CDR1 LGHNA, CDR2 YSLEER. The junction had 7 bases not matched to a gene; V was cut back by 2 bases and J by 3 bases. Here the CDR3 DNA reads TGCGCCAGCAGCCAACTTCCCGGGGGGATCTACGAGCAGTACTTC. Protein: CASSQLPGGIYEQYF.

The chain links TRBV14 to TRBJ1-1, with a weak D call TRBD1 (5 bases). CDR3 size: 13 residues. Germline-derived CDR1 and CDR2 are SGHDN and FVKESK. V dropped 0 bases and J dropped 7 bases, with 9 bases sitting between them. The CDR3 is CASSQDWGVEAFF. The CDR3 DNA is TGTGCCAGCAGCCAAGATTGGGGCGTTGAAGCTTTCTTT.

This clonotype was found a few times. This chain connects TRBV28 to TRBJ1-5, with no clear D. V was pared by 2 bases and J by 4 bases, with 15 bases between. Germline V gene lookup returns CDR1 MDHEN and CDR2 SYDVKM. The CDR3 runs 16 residues. The CDR3 nucleotides are TGTGCCAGCAGTTTACTGGGGATGGCACCTAATCAGCCCCAGCATTTT. It yields the protein CASSLLGMAPNQPQHF.

This clonotype was seen only a few times. The V call is TRBV15, the J call TRBJ2-7, with D maybe TRBD2 (6 bases). Germline-derived CDR1 and CDR2 are LNHNV and YYDKDF (reference sequence). The V and J ends lost 5 bases and 7 bases respectively, with 12 bases between them. This CDR3 has 12 amino acids. CDR3 sequence: CATSRDFGEQYF. The CDR3 nucleotides read TGTGCCACCAGCCGGGACTTTGGGGAGCAGTACTTC.

The V gene is TRBV7-8, the J gene TRBJ2-1; D uncertain. Germline CDR1 and CDR2: SGHVS and FQNEAQ. V was trimmed by 3 bases and J by 6 bases, leaving 12 bases between them. This CDR3 is built from 14 residues. CDR3 protein: CASSFLVGRNEQFF. CDR3 nucleotides: TGTGCCAGCAGCTTCCTAGTGGGTCGCAATGAGCAGTTCTTC.

This clonotype turned up a few times. V is TRBV5-1 and J is TRBJ2-7, with D perhaps TRBD1 (6 bases). This CDR3 has 14 amino acids. Trimming removed 0 bases at V and 3 bases at J, with 10 bases between. Germline V gene sequence: CDR1 SGHRS, CDR2 YFSETQ. CDR3 coding DNA: TGCGCCAGCAGCTTGGGACAGGCGGACTACGAGCAGTACTTC. It translates to CASSLGQADYEQYF.

This clonotype showed up just a few times. One junction end disagrees with the germline gene, perhaps due to a read error. This chain joins TRBV20-1 and TRBJ1-2; no firm D call. The CDR3 extends over 11 amino acids. CDR1 DFQATT and CDR2 SNEGSKA come from the germline V gene (reference sequence). Here the CDR3 reads CSARDGPQEGF. CDR3 nucleotides: TGCAGTGCTAGAGATGGTCCTCAGGAGGGCTTC.